These 22 T cell receptor beta chains came from one sample sequenced in a study of T-cell reconstitution after alpha-beta-depleted transplantation in children. Researchers prepared the TCRbeta library using unique molecular identifiers, the study reports. TCRdb re-analysed the PCR reads in MiXCR, keeping a single row per CDR3 protein. Of roughly 100,000 distinct CDR3 sequences listed, approximately 5.4% are singletons. Sequenced material: PBMCs, mostly from graft donor cells, taken 60 days after TCRalphabeta/CD19-depleted stem cell transplant. Receptors were obtained from a female patient between 2 and 10 years old who had a stem cell transplant for Fanconi anemia, so the T cells may come from the graft donor.

This clonotype has a count of ten or more. The chain couples TRBV5-6 to TRBJ2-1; D is ambiguous. The CDR3 covers 15 residues. V gave up 2 bases and J gave up 3 bases, with 12 bases separating them. CDR1 is SGHDT and CDR2 is YYEEEE in the germline V gene. CDR3 sequence (DNA): TGTGCCAGCAGCTTTCGCCACGCCGGCTACAATGAGCAGTTCTTC. Translation: CASSFRHAGYNEQFF.

This clonotype was seen many times. The chain uses TRBV5-6 and TRBJ2-7; tentative D call: TRBD1 (5 bases). Looked up from germline, CDR1 is SGHDT and CDR2 is YYEEEE. The CDR3 contains 12 residues. V was cut by 4 bases and J by 3 bases, with 8 bases left in between. This CDR3 is CASSRQYYEQYF. Here the CDR3 DNA reads TGTGCCAGCAGCCGACAGTACTACGAGCAGTACTTC.

This clonotype was detected many times. This chain connects TRBV5-6 to TRBJ2-1; no reliable D call. The germline CDR1 and CDR2 sequences are SGHDT and YYEEEE. The ends were cut back, 1 base at V and 3 bases at J, with 11 bases in the middle. The CDR3 length is 15 residues. The CDR3 coding sequence is TGTGCCAGCAGCTTGTCTCGTGGGGTCTACAATGAGCAGTTCTTC. Its protein product is CASSLSRGVYNEQFF.

This clonotype was seen only a few times. V and J are TRBV3-1 and TRBJ2-7, with D perhaps TRBD2 (6 bases). CDR3 length: 14 residues. Germline V gene data show CDR1 as LGHDT and CDR2 as YNNKEL (reference sequence). Trimming left V 3 bases short and J 2 bases short, with 11 bases between. The CDR3 DNA reads as TGTGCCAGCAGCCAGGGAGGAGAACCCTACGAGCAGTACTTC. This codes for CASSQGGEPYEQYF.

This clonotype was counted ten times or more. The CDR3 region is CASSPNTGVVEKLFF. The DNA for the CDR3 is TGTGCCAGCAGCCCAAATACAGGGGTGGTTGAAAAACTGTTTTTT. The chain combines TRBV12-3 or TRBV12-4 with TRBJ1-4; 7 nucleotides match TRBD1. This CDR3 has 15 residues. The trim removed 6 bases at V and 7 bases at J, leaving 11 bases unmatched.

This clonotype was picked up a small number of times. The J gene is TRBJ2-7, the V gene TRBV5-5, with TRBD1 matching over 9 bases. This CDR3 comprises 13 residues. From germline, CDR1 is SGHKS and CDR2 YYEKEE (reference sequence). J was trimmed by 3 bases and V by 3 bases; bases with no gene match: 1. The CDR3 here is CASSSDRGYEQYF. DNA of the CDR3: TGTGCCAGCAGCTCGGACAGGGGCTACGAGCAGTACTTC. Full variable domain (outside the CDR3, taken from reference TRBV5-5 and TRBJ2-7): DAGVTQSPTHLIKTRGQQVTLRCSPISGHKSVSWYQQVLGQGPQFIFQYYEKEERGRGNFPDRFSARQFPNYSSELNVNALLLGDSALYLCASSSDRGYEQYFGPGTRLTVT.

In its sample, this clonotype was seen a few times. CDR3 protein: CASSQGTGLAGVNEQFF. In DNA, the CDR3 is TGCGCCAGCAGCCAGGGCACAGGGCTAGCGGGAGTCAATGAGCAGTTCTTC. The genes are TRBV5-1 and TRBJ2-1; TRBD2 matches at 10 bases. The CDR3 totals 17 residues. Germline CDR1 SGHRS, CDR2 YFSETQ. J was trimmed by 6 bases and V by 4 bases; bases with no gene match: 13.

The chain is built from TRBV18 and TRBJ1-3; D uncertain. CDR1 and CDR2 (germline): KGHSH, LQKENI. The CDR3 spans 14 residues. Between the trimmed V and J ends, which lost 7 bases and 0 bases, there was a span of 10 bases. The DNA of the CDR3 is TGTGCCAGCTTCGCGGGGTCCTCTGGAAACACCATATATTTT. It encodes CASFAGSSGNTIYF.

This clonotype was counted at least ten times. The chain is built from TRBV7-9 and TRBJ2-7; tentative D call: TRBD1 (7 bases). Looked up from germline, CDR1 is SEHNR and CDR2 is FQNEAQ (reference sequence). This CDR3 has 14 amino acids. Trimming shortened V by 8 bases and J by 0 bases, and 14 bases separated the two germline ends. This chain's CDR3 is CASHSGGSSYEQYF. CDR3 in DNA: TGTGCCAGCCACTCAGGGGGGAGCTCCTACGAGCAGTACTTC.

This clonotype has a count of ten or more. The chain recombines TRBV7-8 with TRBJ1-3, with a possible D match to TRBD1 (5 bases). The length of the CDR3 is 16 residues. Per germline, CDR1 SGHVS and CDR2 FQNEAQ. The V gene lost 1 base and the J gene lost 0 bases, with 10 bases spanning the gap. CDR3 sequence: CASSLEGLDSGNTIYF. The CDR3, as DNA: TGTGCCAGCAGCTTAGAGGGACTGGACTCTGGAAACACCATATATTTT.

This clonotype turned up a few times. This sequence joins TRBV5-1 and TRBJ1-6; possibly TRBD1 for D (6 bases). The CDR3 has 18 amino acids. Germline V gene lookup returns CDR1 SGHRS and CDR2 YFSETQ. Trimming took off 0 bases at V and 1 base at J, with 14 bases between the two ends. CDR3 DNA: TGCGCCAGCAGCTTGGTAGGTCGTCAGGGGTCCTATAATTCACCCCTCCACTTT. This codes for CASSLVGRQGSYNSPLHF.

This clonotype was detected ten times or more. The V gene is TRBV29-1, the J gene TRBJ1-4, with D unclear. The V gene's germline CDR1 is SQVTM and CDR2 ANQGSEA. Trimming removed 7 bases at V and 7 bases at J, with 16 bases between. The CDR3 has 13 residues. CDR3 amino acids: CSGAAGDGEKLFF. The CDR3 DNA is TGCAGCGGCGCGGCGGGCGATGGTGAAAAACTGTTTTTT. Looking up the rest from reference TRBV29-1 and TRBJ1-4 gives the full variable domain: SAVISQKPSRDICQRGTSLTIQCQVDSQVTMMFWYRQQPGQSLTLIATANQGSEATYESGFVIDKFPISRPNLTFSTLTVSNMSPEDSSIYLCSGAAGDGEKLFFGSGTQLSVL.

This clonotype was seen ten or more times. This sequence joins TRBV5-6 and TRBJ1-6; 10 bases map to TRBD1. Germline V gene data show CDR1 as SGHDT and CDR2 as YYEEEE. The CDR3 is made up of 15 amino acids. Unmatched junction bases numbered 5, after V lost 4 bases and J lost 7 bases. The CDR3 reads CASSLWTGGNSPLHF. DNA for the CDR3: TGTGCCAGCAGCCTATGGACAGGGGGAAATTCACCCCTCCACTTT. Full variable domain (outside the CDR3, taken from reference TRBV5-6 and TRBJ1-6): DAGVTQSPTHLIKTRGQQVTLRCSPKSGHDTVSWYQQALGQGPQFIFQYYEEEERQRGNFPDRFSGHQFPNYSSELNVNALLLGDSALYLCASSLWTGGNSPLHFGNGTRLTVT.

The CDR3 DNA is TGCAGTGCTAGCTTCTCCTACAATGAGCAGTTCTTC. The encoded protein is CSASFSYNEQFF. The gene calls are TRBV20-1 and TRBJ2-1; D remains unclear. This CDR3 comprises 12 residues. The germline V gene has CDR1 DFQATT and CDR2 SNEGSKA (reference sequence). Trimming left V 3 bases short and J 0 bases short, with 3 bases between.

This clonotype was detected ten times or more. The rearrangement uses TRBV5-1 and TRBJ2-2; TRBD2 is a possible D gene (7 bases). V lost 1 base and J 2 bases, leaving 9 bases between the germline ends. Germline CDR1 is SGHRS and CDR2 is YFSETQ. The CDR3 loop spans 15 amino acids. Written as DNA, the CDR3 is TGCGCCAGCAGCTTGTCGGGGGGCAACACCGGGGAGCTGTTTTTT. It specifies CASSLSGGNTGELFF.

This clonotype was counted between two and nine times. The rearrangement joins TRBV29-1 to TRBJ2-5; D remains unclear. The CDR3 contains 11 residues. V dropped 2 bases and J dropped 3 bases, with 4 bases sitting between them. Germline CDR1 reads SQVTM; CDR2 reads ANQGSEA. As DNA, the CDR3 is TGCAGCGTTGAACGAAAAGAGACCCAGTACTTC. This translates into CSVERKETQYF.

The chain is built from TRBV7-2 and TRBJ2-1, with a weak D call TRBD2 (7 bases). V was shortened by 3 bases and J by 7 bases, with 13 bases between the two germline ends. CDR3 length: 14 amino acids. CDR1 and CDR2 from the germline V gene are SGHTA and FQGNSA. CDR3 nucleotide sequence: TGTGCCAGCAGCTTCGGGGGGCCTAGGAATGAGCAGTTCTTC. This sequence encodes CASSFGGPRNEQFF. Variable domain in full (rest from reference TRBV7-2 and TRBJ2-1): GAGVSQSPSNKVTEKGKDVELRCDPISGHTALYWYRQSLGQGLEFLIYFQGNSAPDKSGLPSDRFSAERTGGSVSTLTIQRTQQEDSAVYLCASSFGGPRNEQFFGPGTRLTVL.

V gene TRBV18 combines with J gene TRBJ1-3; 9 positions agree with TRBD1. CDR3 size: 17 residues. CDR1 is KGHSH, CDR2 LQKENI, per germline. V lost 4 bases, J lost 4 bases, and 11 bases stayed unmatched. CDR3 sequence (DNA): TGTGCCAGCTCACTCCTTCAAGCCGGGACAGGGGGAAACACCATATATTTT. Its translation: CASSLLQAGTGGNTIYF.

This clonotype was recorded a few times. J is TRBJ2-2 and V is TRBV5-1; 12 bases align to TRBD2. CDR1 is SGHRS, CDR2 YFSETQ, per germline. J lost 6 bases, V lost 1 base, and 10 bases had no gene match. This CDR3 region has 18 residues. The CDR3 region is CASSLFPSGGAASGELFF. CDR3 sequence (DNA): TGCGCCAGCAGCTTGTTCCCTAGCGGGGGGGCAGCCTCCGGGGAGCTGTTTTTT.

This clonotype was picked up many times. The chain links TRBV5-1 to TRBJ1-6, with 7 bases identical to TRBD1. CDR3 length: 15 residues. Germline CDR1 reads SGHRS; CDR2 reads YFSETQ. The trim removed 0 bases at V and 7 bases at J, leaving 4 bases unmatched. Here the CDR3 DNA reads TGCGCCAGCAGCTTGGGAGGGACAGAAAATTCACCCCTCCACTTT. Protein sequence: CASSLGGTENSPLHF. The entire variable domain, with the rest obtained from reference TRBV5-1 and TRBJ1-6, is as follows: KAGVTQTPRYLIKTRGQQVTLSCSPISGHRSVSWYQQTPGQGLQFLFEYFSETQRNKGNFPGRFSGRQFSNSRSEMNVSTLELGDSALYLCASSLGGTENSPLHFGNGTRLTVT.

A remark on this clonotype: Being one base from a much bigger clone, this may be a read error. Likely a read error: the CDR3 ends without its conserved phenylalanine or tryptophan. V usage is TRBV6-1 and J usage is TRBJ2-7, with D tentatively TRBD1 or TRBD2 (5 bases each). The CDR3 covers 14 residues. V was cut by 4 bases and J by 6 bases, with 16 bases left in between. The germline gives CDR1 MNHNS, CDR2 SASEGT. DNA of the CDR3: TGTGCCAGCAGTGCGTCCCGGGACCTCGGCGAGCAGTACTTG. Its protein product is CASSASRDLGEQYL.

There are many counts of this clonotype. V gene TRBV7-8 combines with J gene TRBJ1-1; D perhaps matches TRBD1 (6 bases). The V gene lost 6 bases and the J gene lost 0 bases, with 26 bases spanning the gap. The CDR3 totals 19 residues. The germline V gene encodes CDR1 SGHVS and CDR2 FQNEAQ. The CDR3 nucleotides are TGTGCCAGCAGTTTTCCGGTCCAGGGGCTCAAGCGGGTGAACACTGAAGCTTTCTTT. The encoded protein is CASSFPVQGLKRVNTEAFF. Filled out from reference TRBV7-8 and TRBJ1-1, the complete variable domain reads GAGVSQSPRYKVAKRGQDVALRCDPISGHVSLFWYQQALGQGPEFLTYFQNEAQLDKSGLPSDRFFAERPEGSVSTLKIQRTQQEDSAVYLCASSFPVQGLKRVNTEAFFGQGTRLTVV.